Listed here are 8 T cell receptor beta chains from one sample, sequenced in a study of T-cell reconstitution after alpha-beta-depleted transplantation in children. Unique molecular identifiers were incorporated when the TCRbeta library was constructed. TCRdb recomputed calls from the PCR reads with MiXCR, one row per CDR3 protein. The table lists roughly 670,000 distinct CDR3 sequences, about 12% of them singletons. The source was PBMCs, collected before TCRalphabeta/CD19-depleted stem cell transplant. The receptors stem from a girl aged 2-10 years with congenital amegakaryocytic thrombocytopenia, due to receive a stem cell transplant.

About this clonotype itself: A clone one base away is much larger, so this may be a read error. The gene calls are TRBV6-5 and TRBJ1-4; D is perhaps TRBD1 (6 bases). CDR1 MNHEY and CDR2 SVGAGI come from the germline V gene. This CDR3 is built from 15 residues. CDR3 protein: CASSYSGSQGEKLSF. Written as DNA, the CDR3 is TGTGCCAGCAGTTACAGTGGCTCACAGGGTGAAAAACTGTCTTTT.

This clonotype was observed at least ten times. This chain connects TRBV27 to TRBJ1-2, with TRBD1 matching 9 bases. This CDR3 region has 14 residues. V shed 0 bases, J shed 8 bases, and the junction held 4 bases outside the gene matches. Germline CDR1 reads MNHEY; CDR2 reads SMNVEV (reference sequence). The CDR3 nucleotides are TGTGCCAGCAGTTTATCGGGACAGGGCTACGGCTACACCTTC. It is translated as CASSLSGQGYGYTF.

This clonotype was found many times. The CDR3 DNA follows: TGCGCCAGCTATAGGGAGGGCACCGGGGAGCTGTTTTTT. This codes for CASYREGTGELFF. The chain joins TRBV5-1 to TRBJ2-2; 7 positions match TRBD2. Germline-derived CDR1 and CDR2 are SGHRS and YFSETQ. The V segment lost 7 bases and the J segment 4 bases; nucleotides outside the gene matches: 4. The CDR3 runs to 13 residues.

This clonotype was seen ten or more times. The V call is TRBV6-1, the J call TRBJ1-1; 8 bases align to TRBD1. CDR1 is MNHNS, CDR2 SASEGT, per germline. The CDR3 has 13 amino acids. The V and J ends lost 6 bases and 5 bases, in that order; junction bases with no gene match: 5. The CDR3 is CASSSGGGTEAFF. DNA of the CDR3: TGTGCCAGCAGCTCAGGGGGCGGGACTGAAGCTTTCTTT.

This clonotype occurred many times. The V gene is TRBV16, the J gene TRBJ2-5, with TRBD2 identical over 7 bases. Germline V gives CDR1 KGHSY, CDR2 FQNENV. J lost 1 base, V lost 4 bases, and 3 bases had no gene match. The CDR3 is 14 amino acids. The CDR3 loop is CASSRLAVQETQYF. Written as DNA, the CDR3 is TGTGCCAGCAGCCGACTAGCCGTCCAAGAGACCCAGTACTTC.

The CDR3 is CAISAGLATDTQYF. The CDR3 nucleotides are TGTGCCATCAGCGCCGGACTAGCCACAGATACGCAGTATTTT. The V and J genes are TRBV10-3 and TRBJ2-3, with TRBD2 identical over 8 bases. Per the germline V gene, CDR1 is ENHRY and CDR2 is SYGVKD. This CDR3 has 14 amino acids. J lost 2 bases, V lost 6 bases, and 4 bases had no gene match.

The chain couples TRBV20-1 to TRBJ2-3, with D unresolved. V shed 5 bases and J shed 2 bases, with 8 bases lying between them. Germline V lookup: CDR1 DFQATT, CDR2 SNEGSKA (reference sequence). The CDR3 sequence is 12 residues long. The chain's CDR3 is CSAETDTDTQYF. As DNA, the CDR3 is TGCAGTGCTGAGACTGACACAGATACGCAGTATTTT.

This clonotype was found a few times. The rearrangement links TRBV2 to TRBJ2-5; 8 nucleotides match TRBD2. Germline values: CDR1 SNHLY, CDR2 FYNNEI. This CDR3 region has 14 residues. Germline trimming cut 7 bases from V and 0 bases from J; bases unmatched to any gene: 4. Here the CDR3 reads CASIRGGYQETQYF. CDR3 nucleotide sequence: TGTGCCAGCATACGGGGGGGGTACCAAGAGACCCAGTACTTC.